Sequencing of this T cell receptor beta chain was carried out in a study of blood T cell repertoires in COVID-19. About the study: The cDNA or gDNA used as material had been derived from T cells, B-cell-depleted T cells, or PBMCs.

How the authors handled the data: It was from reference gene primer amplification that nucleated cell counts were estimated. Some clones are missing from TCRdb's copy, which holds only in-frame ones; the method was immunoSEQ multiplex PCR. V and J calls and clone size follow that table, whereas D and trimming were derived from the DNA. The sample includes approximately 400,000 clones, over 65% of them seen just once. The CDR3 runs to 15 residues. Germline assignment: CDR1 SGHNT and CDR2 YYREEE (reference sequence). Trimming took off 4 bases at V and 4 bases at J, with 14 bases between the two ends. The sample was peripheral blood. This chain links TRBV5-4 with TRBJ2-2; possibly TRBD1 for D (5 bases). This receptor was taken from a human donor with acute or convalescent COVID-19. The donor label of this sample is uncertain. The CDR3 sequence is CASSQQVQGTGELFF. DNA of the CDR3: TGTGCCAGCAGCCAGCAGGTTCAGGGCACCGGGGAGCTGTTTTTT.